This T cell receptor beta chain was sequenced during a study of control samples from healthy donors and cancer patients. Profiling relied on immunoSEQ multiplex PCR, and the TCRdb table lists in-frame clones only, not all of them. The sample carries fewer than 200,000 clones, roughly 90% recorded once. Per germline, CDR1 MGHRA and CDR2 YSYEKL. V trimming: 5 bases; J trimming: 6 bases; junction bases outside the gene matches: 5. This CDR3 has 15 residues. Sequenced material: blood. This clonotype was sampled from a man between 25 and 39 years old in good health. The chain couples TRBV4-1 to TRBJ2-1, with 12 nucleotides matching TRBD2. The CDR3 sequence is CASSVTSGRSNEQFF. CDR3 in DNA: TGCGCCAGCAGCGTAACTAGCGGGAGGTCCAATGAGCAGTTCTTC.